Shown below are 15 T cell receptor beta chains from a single sample sequenced in a study of blood T cell repertoires in COVID-19. Profiled with immunoSEQ multiplex PCR; TCRdb holds only in-frame clones, not every one. Of around 180,000 clones listed, 84% were seen once; the top ten hold approximately 12%. Sequencing was performed on PBMCs or T cells enriched from blood (not recorded which). The origin of the receptors is a middle-aged man who had recovered from COVID-19.

This clone has only a few counts. This chain connects TRBV30 to TRBJ1-5; D remains ambiguous. Trimming removed 3 bases from V and 2 bases from J, with 8 bases in between. There are 13 residues in the CDR3. Germline values: CDR1 GTSNPN, CDR2 SVGIG (reference sequence). The CDR3 loop is CAWSLRGNQPQHF. Written as DNA, the CDR3 is TGTGCCTGGAGCCTTCGGGGCAATCAGCCCCAGCATTTT.

This clone showed up just a few times. In the same sample, other DNA sequences code for this CDR3. This rearrangement joins TRBV7-8 to TRBJ1-5, with D tentatively TRBD1 (6 bases). V dropped 1 base and J dropped 6 bases, with 16 bases sitting between them. CDR1 is SGHVS and CDR2 is FQNEAQ in the germline V gene. The CDR3 is 16 residues long. The CDR3 protein is CASSLGRGEGGQPQHF. As DNA, the CDR3 is TGTGCCAGCAGCTTAGGACGGGGGGAAGGGGGTCAGCCCCAGCATTTT.

V gene TRBV10-3 combines with J gene TRBJ1-3, with D perhaps TRBD1 (5 bases). Trimming removed 0 bases at V and 1 base at J, with 7 bases between. Germline V lookup: CDR1 ENHRY, CDR2 SYGVKD. The CDR3 is 15 residues long. This CDR3 is CAISESAGSGNTIYF. CDR3 bases: TGTGCCATCAGTGAGTCGGCAGGGTCTGGAAACACCATATATTTT.

V usage is TRBV18 and J usage is TRBJ2-6; D not certain. Germline V gives CDR1 KGHSH, CDR2 LQKENI. Trimming removed 4 bases from V and 4 bases from J, with 8 bases in between. The CDR3 has 14 residues. The CDR3 region has the DNA TGTGCCAGCTCACTTTCGTTCGGGGCCAACGTCCTGACTTTC. Translation: CASSLSFGANVLTF.

The rearrangement joins TRBV2 to TRBJ2-5; the match to TRBD2 covers 7 bases. The CDR3 is 12 amino acids. J gave up 4 bases and V 6 bases, and 2 bases lay outside the gene matches. CDR1 and CDR2 from the germline V gene are SNHLY and FYNNEI. The CDR3 DNA sequence: TGTGCCAGCAGAACTAGCGCAGAGACCCAGTACTTC. It translates to CASRTSAETQYF. The entire variable domain, with the rest obtained from reference TRBV2 and TRBJ2-5, is as follows: EPEVTQTPSHQVTQMGQEVILRCVPISNHLYFYWYRQILGQKVEFLVSFYNNEISEKSEIFDDQFSVERPDGSNFTLKIRSTKLEDSAMYFCASRTSAETQYFGPGTRLLVL.

The chain combines TRBV14 with TRBJ2-1; D may be TRBD1 (6 bases). CDR3 size: 13 residues. V lost 5 bases to trimming and J lost 1 base, with 6 bases between them. Germline-derived CDR1 and CDR2 are SGHDN and FVKESK. This CDR3 is CASSDRSYNEQFF. CDR3 DNA: TGTGCCAGCAGCGACAGGTCCTACAATGAGCAGTTCTTC.

The rearrangement links TRBV28 to TRBJ2-1; 9 nucleotides agree with TRBD2. There are 13 residues in the CDR3. The trim removed 7 bases at V and 5 bases at J, leaving 3 bases unmatched. Germline V lookup: CDR1 MDHEN, CDR2 SYDVKM. The chain's CDR3 is CASTAGGHNEQFF. CDR3 bases: TGTGCCAGCACGGCGGGGGGGCACAATGAGCAGTTCTTC. Full variable domain (remainder filled in from reference TRBV28 and TRBJ2-1): DVKVTQSSRYLVKRTGEKVFLECVQDMDHENMFWYRQDPGLGLRLIYFSYDVKMKEKGDIPEGYSVSREKKERFSLILESASTNQTSMYLCASTAGGHNEQFFGPGTRLTVL.

The chain joins TRBV27 to TRBJ1-1; D call uncertain. Trimming shortened V by 7 bases and J by 5 bases, and 17 bases separated the two germline ends. CDR1 is MNHEY and CDR2 is SMNVEV in the germline V gene (reference sequence). The CDR3 has 14 amino acids. The CDR3 loop is CASIPGLGGTEAFF. The CDR3 bases are TGTGCCAGCATTCCTGGGCTGGGAGGGACTGAAGCTTTCTTT.

The chain couples TRBV5-1 to TRBJ2-3; TRBD2 agrees at 11 bases. Germline assignment: CDR1 SGHRS and CDR2 YFSETQ. V was pared by 4 bases and J by 5 bases, with 3 bases of the junction left unmatched. The CDR3 extends over 14 amino acids. The CDR3 DNA reads as TGCGCCAGCAGCCCAACTAGCGGGGGAGATACGCAGTATTTT. This translates into CASSPTSGGDTQYF.

This chain uses TRBV29-1 with TRBJ1-2, with D perhaps TRBD1 (5 bases). Per germline, CDR1 SQVTM and CDR2 ANQGSEA. The length of the CDR3 is 12 residues. V lost 4 bases to trimming and J lost 5 bases, with 11 bases between them. Here the CDR3 reads CSVGGHLYGYTF. DNA of the CDR3: TGCAGCGTTGGAGGACATCTGTATGGCTACACCTTC.

V gene TRBV7-9 combines with J gene TRBJ1-1; D gene ambiguous. Trimming removed 1 base at V and 7 bases at J, with 7 bases between. CDR1 SEHNR and CDR2 FQNEAQ come from the germline V gene (reference sequence). This CDR3 has 12 amino acids. CDR3 sequence: CASSLGGVEAFF. CDR3 nucleotide sequence: TGTGCCAGCAGCTTAGGTGGAGTTGAAGCTTTCTTT.

This clone was seen just once. The chain links TRBV4-1 to TRBJ2-7; 7 nucleotides match TRBD2. The junction had 6 bases not matched to a gene; V was cut back by 1 base and J by 3 bases. The CDR3 runs 15 residues. Per the germline V gene, CDR1 is MGHRA and CDR2 is YSYEKL. CDR3 DNA sequence: TGCGCCAGCAGCCAAGTCCAAGCGGGGAACTACGAGCAGTACTTC. Amino acid sequence: CASSQVQAGNYEQYF.

V is TRBV19 and J is TRBJ2-2; 9 nucleotides line up with TRBD2. Germline loops: CDR1 LNHDA, CDR2 SQIVND (reference sequence). V shed 10 bases and J 5 bases; nucleotides not matched to a gene: 14. This CDR3 contains 16 residues. Here the CDR3 reads CATHLSGGLDTGELFF. The DNA for the CDR3 is TGTGCCACCCACCTTAGCGGGGGCCTTGATACCGGGGAGCTGTTTTTT.

The chain combines TRBV20-1 with TRBJ1-2; 9 nucleotides agree with TRBD1. This CDR3 region has 11 residues. CDR1 DFQATT and CDR2 SNEGSKA come from the germline V gene (reference sequence). This CDR3 is CRPGQGRGYTF. The CDR3 bases are TGCAGGCCGGGACAGGGCCGGGGCTACACCTTC.

This chain uses TRBV5-1 with TRBJ2-1; D might be TRBD1 (6 bases). This CDR3 has 14 residues. V was cut by 2 bases and J by 4 bases, with 10 bases left in between. CDR1 is SGHRS, CDR2 YFSETQ, per germline. DNA for the CDR3: TGCGCCAGCAGCTTAGGGGACACGTACAATGAGCAGTTCTTC. This sequence encodes CASSLGDTYNEQFF.